The clone carrying this TCR beta chain was seen repeatedly, ten times or more. Its antigen remains unknown. The CDR3 has 13 residues. Germline V gives CDR1 SQVTM, CDR2 ANQGSEA. V was clipped by 3 bases and J by 5 bases; unmatched bases: 5. Amplified TCR beta CDR3 regions were obtained using RNA transcripts as template. First-round RT-PCR employed HTBI primers, with a second-round multiplex PCR after it. TCRdb reanalysed the multiplex PCR reads using MiXCR and keeps one entry per CDR3 protein. This table holds hundreds of thousands of distinct CDR3 sequences, roughly 41% found once. The source of the sample is a study of Graves' ophthalmopathy and Graves' hyperthyroidism. Study outcomes and limitations: A roughly 81% specificity and 85% to 90% sensitivity were achieved by a 13-signature model that separated ophthalmopathy from stable hyperthyroidism.

Ophthalmopathy cases showed moderate-to-severe activity, scoring CAS ≥3 and NOSPECS ≥4, with duration under 3 months. A 10 ml volume of fresh peripheral blood provided the PBMCs. This TCR was sampled from an adult man with Graves' ophthalmopathy. The chain is built from TRBV29-1 and TRBJ2-5; TRBD2 matches 8 bases. The specimen was peripheral blood. The CDR3 nucleotides read TGCAGCGTTGAGAGAGCGGGAGTGGAGACCCAGTACTTC. Translating gives CSVERAGVETQYF.